This TCR beta chain was captured by sequencing in a study of shared clonotypes between healthy human individuals. There are 14 residues in the CDR3. Trimming stripped 3 bases from V and 0 bases from J, with 8 bases between. Looked up from germline, CDR1 is LNHDA and CDR2 is SQIVND (reference sequence). Profiling relied on immunoSEQ multiplex PCR, and the TCRdb table lists in-frame clones only, not all of them. This sample has 1 million to 1.2 million clones, with roughly 80% found just once. Study results and caveats: Generally, naive subsets (rather than memory subsets) showed larger estimated richness.

Notes on this clone: Its antigen is not identified.

The healthy adult donors were HIV-negative and reported no recent acute infections or vaccinations. The specimen sequenced was memory CD4+ T cells from PBMCs. Stated subset: CD45RA-negative fraction. This sequence joins TRBV19 and TRBJ1-1; D is undetermined. This sequence originates from a man in his late teens or twenties in good health. Some clones in this sample may be carry-over from other donors' samples. The chain's CDR3 is CASSITVMNTEAFF. DNA for the CDR3: TGTGCCAGTAGTATTACAGTCATGAACACTGAAGCTTTCTTT.